This TCR beta chain was captured by sequencing in a study of control samples from healthy donors and cancer patients. Only in-frame clones appear in the TCRdb table, and some are missing; sequencing was by immunoSEQ multiplex PCR. Among roughly 220,000 clones listed, around 94% were seen once. The CDR3 extends over 14 amino acids. The V gene's germline CDR1 is SNHLY and CDR2 FYNNEI. Trimming took off 4 bases at V and 4 bases at J, with 13 bases between the two ends. The sequence was collected from a man aged 50 or older in good health. The chain links TRBV2 to TRBJ1-1; TRBD1 might be the D (6 bases). The sequencing input was blood. CDR3 loop: CASSAGGLGTEAFF. The CDR3 nucleotides read TGTGCCAGCAGTGCCGGGGGGCTCGGCACTGAAGCTTTCTTT.